This TCR beta chain was captured in a study of blood T cell repertoires in COVID-19. Study-level information: From the United States, Italy and Spain came samples of acute and convalescent COVID-19.

Only in-frame clones appear in the TCRdb table, and some are missing; sequencing was by immunoSEQ multiplex PCR. The table records about 140,000 clones, around 77% of them present only once. The CDR3 is 14 amino acids. V shed 0 bases and J 15 bases; nucleotides not matched to a gene: 7. The germline CDR1 and CDR2 sequences are LGHDT and YNNKEL (reference sequence). The material sequenced was peripheral blood. The receptor was isolated from a man aged 50-59 years with active or convalescent COVID-19. The chain carries TRBV3-1 (or the pseudogene TRBV3-2) and TRBJ2-4; 11 bases line up with TRBD2. Written as DNA, the CDR3 is TGTGCCAGCAGCCAAGATAATAGCGGGAGGGGGTCGTACTTC. Its protein is CASSQDNSGRGSYF.